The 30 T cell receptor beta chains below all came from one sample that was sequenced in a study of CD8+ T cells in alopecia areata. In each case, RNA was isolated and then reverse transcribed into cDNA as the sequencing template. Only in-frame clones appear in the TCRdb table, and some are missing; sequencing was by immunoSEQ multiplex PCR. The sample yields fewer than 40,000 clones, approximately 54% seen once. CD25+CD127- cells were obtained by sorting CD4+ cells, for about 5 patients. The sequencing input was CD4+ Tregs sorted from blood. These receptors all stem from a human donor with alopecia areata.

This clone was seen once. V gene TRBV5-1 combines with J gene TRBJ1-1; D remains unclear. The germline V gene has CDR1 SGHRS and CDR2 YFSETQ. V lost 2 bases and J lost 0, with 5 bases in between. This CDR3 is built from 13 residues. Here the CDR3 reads CASSFRLNTEAFF. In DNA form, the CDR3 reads TGCGCCAGCAGCTTCCGATTGAACACTGAAGCTTTCTTT.

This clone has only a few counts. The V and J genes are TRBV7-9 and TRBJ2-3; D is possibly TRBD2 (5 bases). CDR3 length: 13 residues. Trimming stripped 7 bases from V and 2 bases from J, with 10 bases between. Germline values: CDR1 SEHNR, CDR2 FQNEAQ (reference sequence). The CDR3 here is CASISGNTDTQYF. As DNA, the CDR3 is TGTGCCAGCATCTCGGGGAACACAGATACGCAGTATTTT.

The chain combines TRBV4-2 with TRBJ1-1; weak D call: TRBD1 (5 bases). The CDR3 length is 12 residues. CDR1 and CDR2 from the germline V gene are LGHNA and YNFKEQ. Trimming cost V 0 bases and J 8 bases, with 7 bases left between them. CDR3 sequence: CASSQDRDEAFF. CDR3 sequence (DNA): TGTGCCAGCAGCCAAGATCGGGACGAAGCTTTCTTT.

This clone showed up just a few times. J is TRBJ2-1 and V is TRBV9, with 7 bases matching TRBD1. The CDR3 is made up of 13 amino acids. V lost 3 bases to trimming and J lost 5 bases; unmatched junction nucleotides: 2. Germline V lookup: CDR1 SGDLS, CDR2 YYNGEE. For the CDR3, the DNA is TGTGCCAGCAGCGACAGGGGCGACAATGAGCAGTTCTTC. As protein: CASSDRGDNEQFF.

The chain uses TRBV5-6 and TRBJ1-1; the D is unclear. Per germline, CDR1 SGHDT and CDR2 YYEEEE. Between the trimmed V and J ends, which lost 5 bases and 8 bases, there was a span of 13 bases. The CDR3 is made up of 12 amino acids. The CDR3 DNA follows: TGTGCCAGCAGTCATCGGCAGGCAGAAGCTTTCTTT. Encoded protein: CASSHRQAEAFF. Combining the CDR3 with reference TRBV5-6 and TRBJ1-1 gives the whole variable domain DAGVTQSPTHLIKTRGQQVTLRCSPKSGHDTVSWYQQALGQGPQFIFQYYEEEERQRGNFPDRFSGHQFPNYSSELNVNALLLGDSALYLCASSHRQAEAFFGQGTRLTVV.

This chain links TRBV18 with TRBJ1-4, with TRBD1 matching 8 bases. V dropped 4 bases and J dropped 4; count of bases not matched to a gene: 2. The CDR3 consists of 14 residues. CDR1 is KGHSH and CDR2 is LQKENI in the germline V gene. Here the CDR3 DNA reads TGTGCCAGCTCACTTGGACAGGGTAATGAAAAACTGTTTTTT. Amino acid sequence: CASSLGQGNEKLFF.

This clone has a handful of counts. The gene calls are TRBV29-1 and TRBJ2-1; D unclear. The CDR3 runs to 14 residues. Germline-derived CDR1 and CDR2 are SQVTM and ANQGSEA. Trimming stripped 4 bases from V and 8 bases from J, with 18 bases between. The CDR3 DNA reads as TGCAGCGTTGCCCCCATCCCCTTTGGCGATGAGCAGTTCTTC. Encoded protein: CSVAPIPFGDEQFF.

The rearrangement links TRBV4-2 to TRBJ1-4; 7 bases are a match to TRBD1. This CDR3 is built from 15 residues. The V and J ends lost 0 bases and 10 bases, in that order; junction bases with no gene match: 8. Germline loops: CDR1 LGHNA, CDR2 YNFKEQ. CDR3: CASSQESTGTAKLFF. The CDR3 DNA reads TGTGCCAGCAGCCAAGAAAGTACCGGGACAGCAAAACTGTTTTTT.

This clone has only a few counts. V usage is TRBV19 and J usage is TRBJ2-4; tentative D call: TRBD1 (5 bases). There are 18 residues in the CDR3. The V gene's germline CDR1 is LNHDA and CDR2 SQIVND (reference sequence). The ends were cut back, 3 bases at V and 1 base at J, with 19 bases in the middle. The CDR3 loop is CASSIQGPTVGAKNIQYF. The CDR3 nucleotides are TGTGCCAGTAGTATCCAGGGCCCAACGGTGGGCGCCAAAAACATTCAGTACTTC. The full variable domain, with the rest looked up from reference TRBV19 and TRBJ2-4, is DGGITQSPKYLFRKEGQNVTLSCEQNLNHDAMYWYRQDPGQGLRLIYYSQIVNDFQKGDIAEGYSVSREKKESFPLTVTSAQKNPTAFYLCASSIQGPTVGAKNIQYFGAGTRLSVL.

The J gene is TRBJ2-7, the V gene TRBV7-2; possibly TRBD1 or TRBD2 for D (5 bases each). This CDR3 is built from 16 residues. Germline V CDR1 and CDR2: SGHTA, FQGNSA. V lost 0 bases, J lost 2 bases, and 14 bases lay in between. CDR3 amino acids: CASSLAGTEVTYEQYF. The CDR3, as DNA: TGTGCCAGCAGCTTAGCTGGGACGGAGGTTACCTACGAGCAGTACTTC.

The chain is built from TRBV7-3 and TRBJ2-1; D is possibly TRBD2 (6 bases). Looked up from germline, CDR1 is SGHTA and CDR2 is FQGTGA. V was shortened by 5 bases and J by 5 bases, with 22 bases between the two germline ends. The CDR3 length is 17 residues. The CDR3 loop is CASSRAGLGGADNEQFF. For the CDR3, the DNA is TGTGCCAGCAGCAGGGCGGGATTAGGCGGGGCCGACAATGAGCAGTTCTTC. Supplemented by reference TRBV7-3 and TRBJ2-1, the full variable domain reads GAGVSQTPSNKVTEKGKYVELRCDPISGHTALYWYRQSLGQGPEFLIYFQGTGAADDSGLPNDRFFAVRPEGSVSTLKIQRTERGDSAVYLCASSRAGLGGADNEQFFGPGTRLTVL.

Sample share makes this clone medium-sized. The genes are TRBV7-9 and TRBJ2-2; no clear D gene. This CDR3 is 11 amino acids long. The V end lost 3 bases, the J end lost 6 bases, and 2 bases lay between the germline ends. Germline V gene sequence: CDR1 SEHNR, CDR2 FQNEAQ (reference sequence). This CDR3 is CASSFAGELFF. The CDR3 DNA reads TGTGCCAGCAGCTTCGCCGGGGAGCTGTTTTTT.

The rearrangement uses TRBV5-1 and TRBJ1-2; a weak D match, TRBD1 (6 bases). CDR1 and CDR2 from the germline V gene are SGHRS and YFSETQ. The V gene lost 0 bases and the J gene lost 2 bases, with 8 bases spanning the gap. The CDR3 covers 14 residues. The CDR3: CASSLARGNYGYTF. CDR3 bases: TGCGCCAGCAGCTTGGCCAGGGGAAACTATGGCTACACCTTC.

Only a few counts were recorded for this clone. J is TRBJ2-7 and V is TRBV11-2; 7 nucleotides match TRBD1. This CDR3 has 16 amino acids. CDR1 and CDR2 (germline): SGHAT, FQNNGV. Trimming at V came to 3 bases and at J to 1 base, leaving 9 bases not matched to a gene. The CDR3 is CASSFSLGRGSYEQYF. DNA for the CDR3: TGTGCCAGCAGCTTCTCCCTGGGCAGGGGGTCCTACGAGCAGTACTTC.

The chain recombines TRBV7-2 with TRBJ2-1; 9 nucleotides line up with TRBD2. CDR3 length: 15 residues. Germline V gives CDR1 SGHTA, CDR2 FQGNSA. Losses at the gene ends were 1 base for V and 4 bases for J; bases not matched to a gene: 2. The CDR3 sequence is CASSLVAGEYNEQFF. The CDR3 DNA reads TGTGCCAGCAGCTTAGTAGCGGGAGAGTACAATGAGCAGTTCTTC.

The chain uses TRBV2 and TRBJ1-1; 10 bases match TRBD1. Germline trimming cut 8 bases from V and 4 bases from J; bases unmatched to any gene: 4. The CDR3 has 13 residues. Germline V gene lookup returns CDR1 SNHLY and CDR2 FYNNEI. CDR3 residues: CASYWDRGTEAFF. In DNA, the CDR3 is TGTGCCAGCTACTGGGACAGGGGCACTGAAGCTTTCTTT.

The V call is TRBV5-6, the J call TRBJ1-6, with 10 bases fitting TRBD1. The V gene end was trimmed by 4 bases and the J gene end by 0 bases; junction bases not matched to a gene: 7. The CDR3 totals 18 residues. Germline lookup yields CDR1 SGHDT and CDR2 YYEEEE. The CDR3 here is CASSPWDRGNSYNSPLHF. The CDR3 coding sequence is TGTGCCAGCAGCCCATGGGACAGGGGAAACTCCTATAATTCACCCCTCCACTTT.

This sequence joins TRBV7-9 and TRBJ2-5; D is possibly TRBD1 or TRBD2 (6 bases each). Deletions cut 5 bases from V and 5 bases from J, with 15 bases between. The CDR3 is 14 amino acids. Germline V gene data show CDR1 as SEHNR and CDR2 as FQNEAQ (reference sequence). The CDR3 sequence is CASSPRGRVETQYF. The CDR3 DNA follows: TGTGCCAGCAGCCCACGGGGGCGCGTGGAGACCCAGTACTTC. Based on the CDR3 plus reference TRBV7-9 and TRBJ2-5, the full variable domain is DTGVSQNPRHKITKRGQNVTFRCDPISEHNRLYWYRQTLGQGPEFLTYFQNEAQLEKSRLLSDRFSAERPKGSFSTLEIQRTEQGDSAMYLCASSPRGRVETQYFGPGTRLLVL.

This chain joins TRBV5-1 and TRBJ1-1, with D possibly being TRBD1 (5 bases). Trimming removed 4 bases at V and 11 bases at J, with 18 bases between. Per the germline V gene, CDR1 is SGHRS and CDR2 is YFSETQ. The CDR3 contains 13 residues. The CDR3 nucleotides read TGCGCCAGCAGCCCGGGACGATCGTCCTTCGCTTTCTTT. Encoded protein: CASSPGRSSFAFF.

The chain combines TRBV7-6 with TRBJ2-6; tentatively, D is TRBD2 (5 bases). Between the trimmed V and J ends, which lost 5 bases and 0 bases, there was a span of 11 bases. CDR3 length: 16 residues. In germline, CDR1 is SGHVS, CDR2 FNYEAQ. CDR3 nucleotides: TGTGCCAGCAGCCTCCGGACTGGCTCTGGGGCCAACGTCCTGACTTTC. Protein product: CASSLRTGSGANVLTF.

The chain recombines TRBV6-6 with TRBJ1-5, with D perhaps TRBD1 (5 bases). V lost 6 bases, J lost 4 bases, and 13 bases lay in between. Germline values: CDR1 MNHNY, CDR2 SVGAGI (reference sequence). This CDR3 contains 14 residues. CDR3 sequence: CASRGSGGNQPQHF. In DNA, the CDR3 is TGTGCCAGCAGGGGGTCGGGGGGGAATCAGCCCCAGCATTTT.

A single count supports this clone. The CDR3 nucleotides are TGTGCCAGCAGCCCATTAGGGAGCTCCTACAATGAGCAGTTCTTC. It encodes CASSPLGSSYNEQFF. The chain employs TRBV11-2 and TRBJ2-1; D is possibly TRBD2 (5 bases). The V gene lost 5 bases and the J gene lost 0 bases, with 11 bases spanning the gap. CDR1 is SGHAT, CDR2 FQNNGV, per germline. The CDR3 runs 15 residues.

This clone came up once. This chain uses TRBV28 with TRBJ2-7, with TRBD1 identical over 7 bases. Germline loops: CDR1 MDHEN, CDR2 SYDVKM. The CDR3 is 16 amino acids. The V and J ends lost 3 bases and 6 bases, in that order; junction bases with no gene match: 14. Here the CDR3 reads CASSFGGDSRSREQYF. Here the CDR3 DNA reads TGTGCCAGCAGTTTCGGTGGGGACAGTAGGTCCCGCGAGCAGTACTTC.

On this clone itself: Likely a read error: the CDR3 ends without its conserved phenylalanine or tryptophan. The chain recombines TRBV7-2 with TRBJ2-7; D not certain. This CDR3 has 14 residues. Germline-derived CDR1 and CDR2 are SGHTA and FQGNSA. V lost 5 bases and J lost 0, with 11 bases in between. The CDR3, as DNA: TGTGCCAGCAGCCGTGGCCCGGGCTCCTACGAGCAGTACCTC. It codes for CASSRGPGSYEQYL.

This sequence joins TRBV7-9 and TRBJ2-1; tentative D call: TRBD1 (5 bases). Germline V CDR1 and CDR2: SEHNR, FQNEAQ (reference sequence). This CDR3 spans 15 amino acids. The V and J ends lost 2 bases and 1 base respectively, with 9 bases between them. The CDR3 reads CASSLQGKSYNEQFF. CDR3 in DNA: TGTGCCAGCAGCTTACAGGGCAAATCCTACAATGAGCAGTTCTTC.

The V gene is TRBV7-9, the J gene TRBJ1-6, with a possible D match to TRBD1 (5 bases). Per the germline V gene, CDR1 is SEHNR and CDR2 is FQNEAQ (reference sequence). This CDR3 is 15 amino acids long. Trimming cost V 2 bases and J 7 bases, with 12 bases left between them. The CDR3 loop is CASSLRQGGNSPLHF. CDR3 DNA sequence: TGTGCCAGCAGCTTACGTCAGGGCGGGAATTCACCCCTCCACTTT.

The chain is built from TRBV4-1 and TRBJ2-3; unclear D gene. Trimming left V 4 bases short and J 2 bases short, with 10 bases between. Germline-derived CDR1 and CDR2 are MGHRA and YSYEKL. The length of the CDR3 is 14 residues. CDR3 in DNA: TGCGCCAGCAGCCTTCGCAGCTCCACAGATACGCAGTATTTT. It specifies CASSLRSSTDTQYF.

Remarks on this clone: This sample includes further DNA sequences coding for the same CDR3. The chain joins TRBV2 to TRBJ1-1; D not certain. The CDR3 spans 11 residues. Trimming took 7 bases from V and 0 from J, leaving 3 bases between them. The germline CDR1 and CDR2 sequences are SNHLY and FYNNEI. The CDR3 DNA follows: TGTGCCAGCAATATGAACACTGAAGCTTTCTTT. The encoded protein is CASNMNTEAFF.

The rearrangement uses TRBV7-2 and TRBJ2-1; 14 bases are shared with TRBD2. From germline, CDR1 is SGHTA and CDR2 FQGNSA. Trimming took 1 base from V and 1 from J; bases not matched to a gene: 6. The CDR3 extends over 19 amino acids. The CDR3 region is CASSLVGTSGGLSYNEQFF. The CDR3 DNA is TGTGCCAGCAGCTTAGTAGGGACTAGCGGGGGCCTTTCCTACAATGAGCAGTTCTTC.

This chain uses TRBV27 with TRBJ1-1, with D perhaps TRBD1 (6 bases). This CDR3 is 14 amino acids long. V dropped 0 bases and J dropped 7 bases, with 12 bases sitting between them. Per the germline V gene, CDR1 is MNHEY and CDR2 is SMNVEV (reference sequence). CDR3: CASSLSVGAYEAFF. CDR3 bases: TGTGCCAGCAGTTTATCTGTGGGGGCTTATGAAGCTTTCTTT.